The 18 T cell receptor beta chains in this list originate from one sample, sequenced in a study of cytomegalovirus exposure and HLA in healthy donors. Amplification used 60 Vbeta primers and 13 Jbeta primers. TCRdb's table, derived via immunoSEQ multiplex PCR, lists solely in-frame clones and lacks some. The data show some 87,000 clones, around 80% seen once. The sequencing input was PBMCs. These TCRs come from a man aged 30-40 years in good health and CMV-seronegative.

This clone was found a few times. The chain joins TRBV7-2 to TRBJ2-1; the match to TRBD2 covers 8 bases. The J segment lost 7 bases and the V segment lost 11 bases, leaving 10 bases of the junction unmatched. The CDR3 totals 13 residues. Looked up from germline, CDR1 is SGHTA and CDR2 is FQGNSA. The CDR3 nucleotides read TGTGCCGGAGCAAGCGGGGGTTTTAATGAGCAGTTCTTC. Translating it yields CAGASGGFNEQFF.

The rearrangement links TRBV28 to TRBJ1-1, with D hard to call. The V end lost 6 bases, the J end lost 2 bases, and 13 bases lay between the germline ends. The germline CDR1 and CDR2 sequences are MDHEN and SYDVKM. The CDR3 is 14 residues long. The DNA for the CDR3 is TGTGCCAGCAGCTCCCGACTTAGTAACACTGAAGCTTTCTTT. It codes for CASSSRLSNTEAFF.

Concerning this clone: Distinct nucleotide sequences in the sample also encode this CDR3. The V and J genes are TRBV27 and TRBJ1-6, with 9 bases lining up with TRBD1. The CDR3 runs to 15 residues. Germline CDR1 MNHEY, CDR2 SMNVEV (reference sequence). Trimming at V came to 5 bases and at J to 7 bases, leaving 6 bases not matched to a gene. The CDR3 DNA reads TGTGCCAGCAGTCGGACAGGGGTTGGGAATTCACCCCTCCACTTT. This translates into CASSRTGVGNSPLHF.

This clone was recorded once. The gene calls are TRBV21-1 and TRBJ1-5; TRBD1 is taken as the D call from the table, unchecked against the DNA. TRBV21-1 is a documented pseudogene. This CDR3 region has 17 residues. Here the CDR3 reads CASSKARKAGGNQPQHF. CDR3 bases: TGTGCCAGCAGCAAAGCTCGAAAGGCAGGTGGTAATCAGCCCCAGCATTTT.

By proportion, this clone is medium-sized (0.01 to 0.1%). The DNA of the CDR3 is TGTGCCAGCAGCATCGGGACAATGAACACCGGGGAGCTGTTTTTT. It translates to CASSIGTMNTGELFF. This rearrangement joins TRBV5-6 to TRBJ2-2; TRBD1 might be the D (6 bases). Germline V lookup: CDR1 SGHDT, CDR2 YYEEEE. The V and J ends lost 4 bases and 1 base respectively, with 11 bases between them. CDR3 length equals 15 residues.

This clone appeared a few times. The chain employs TRBV5-4 and TRBJ1-1, with D unresolved. In germline, CDR1 is SGHNT, CDR2 YYREEE (reference sequence). This CDR3 has 13 amino acids. V lost 5 bases and J lost 2, with 10 bases in between. The chain's CDR3 is CASSELTNTEAFF. Written as DNA, the CDR3 is TGTGCCAGCAGTGAACTGACAAACACTGAAGCTTTCTTT. Supplemented by reference TRBV5-4 and TRBJ1-1, the full variable domain reads ETGVTQSPTHLIKTRGQQVTLRCSSQSGHNTVSWYQQALGQGPQFIFQYYREEENGRGNFPPRFSGLQFPNYSSELNVNALELDDSALYLCASSELTNTEAFFGQGTRLTVV.

This chain uses TRBV15 with TRBJ2-3; D might be TRBD2 (6 bases). CDR3 length: 16 amino acids. The ends were cut back, 0 bases at V and 0 bases at J, with 10 bases in the middle. From germline, CDR1 is LNHNV and CDR2 YYDKDF (reference sequence). CDR3 coding DNA: TGTGCCACCAGCAGAGACCGGGACTCTAGCACAGATACGCAGTATTTT. As protein: CATSRDRDSSTDTQYF. Using reference TRBV15 and TRBJ2-3 for the parts outside the CDR3, the full variable domain is DAMVIQNPRYQVTQFGKPVTLSCSQTLNHNVMYWYQQKSSQAPKLLFHYYDKDFNNEADTPDNFQSRRPNTSFCFLDIRSPGLGDTAMYLCATSRDRDSSTDTQYFGPGTRLTVL.

This clone has only a few counts. The CDR3 nucleotides read TGTGCCTGGAGTGCGGGACAGGGAGTCATGAACACTGAAGCTTTCTTT. Translating it yields CAWSAGQGVMNTEAFF. The chain is built from TRBV30 and TRBJ1-1; 9 bases fit TRBD1. The trim removed 1 base at V and 0 bases at J, leaving 6 bases unmatched. Germline assignment: CDR1 GTSNPN and CDR2 SVGIG (reference sequence). The CDR3 loop spans 16 amino acids.

The genes are TRBV30 and TRBJ1-1, with 9 bases lining up with TRBD1. Trimming took 5 bases from V and 0 from J; bases not matched to a gene: 7. Germline loops: CDR1 GTSNPN, CDR2 SVGIG (reference sequence). This CDR3 has 15 amino acids. The CDR3 DNA reads TGTGCCTGGGGGACAGGGCAAAGAATGAACACTGAAGCTTTCTTT. It specifies CAWGTGQRMNTEAFF.

The chain recombines TRBV7-8 with TRBJ2-1; TRBD2 matches at 14 bases. The CDR3 is made up of 16 amino acids. The junction had 5 bases not matched to a gene; V was cut back by 5 bases and J by 5 bases. Germline CDR1 SGHVS, CDR2 FQNEAQ. This CDR3 is CASSSRTSGGNNEQFF. CDR3 in DNA: TGTGCCAGCAGCAGCCGGACTAGCGGGGGGAACAATGAGCAGTTCTTC.

The sample holds one count of this clone. The V gene is TRBV27, the J gene TRBJ1-1; D call uncertain. From germline, CDR1 is MNHEY and CDR2 SMNVEV (reference sequence). This CDR3 contains 14 residues. V gave up 1 base and J gave up 0 bases, with 6 bases separating them. Here the CDR3 DNA reads TGTGCCAGCAGTTTATACAAGTTGAACACTGAAGCTTTCTTT. Translating gives CASSLYKLNTEAFF.

This clone was seen more than once but under ten times. This rearrangement joins TRBV11-3 to TRBJ2-3, with 9 bases matching TRBD2. This CDR3 spans 16 amino acids. The germline V gene encodes CDR1 SGHNT and CDR2 YENEEA. V lost 1 base to trimming and J lost 2 bases; unmatched junction nucleotides: 4. The CDR3, as DNA: TGTGCCAGCAGCTTAGGTCAGCGGGAGGCCACAGATACGCAGTATTTT. Encoded protein: CASSLGQREATDTQYF.

This clone was seen once. The chain has TRBV9 and TRBJ2-2; D is undetermined. Germline V gene sequence: CDR1 SGDLS, CDR2 YYNGEE. CDR3 size: 12 residues. V was clipped by 0 bases and J by 7 bases, with 4 bases between them. CDR3 sequence: CASSVGGGELFF. DNA for the CDR3: TGTGCCAGCAGCGTAGGCGGCGGGGAGCTGTTTTTT.

The chain recombines TRBV18 with TRBJ2-7; D might be TRBD2 (5 bases). V gave up 3 bases and J gave up 3 bases, with 12 bases separating them. CDR3 length: 14 residues. Germline V gives CDR1 KGHSH, CDR2 LQKENI. The CDR3 coding sequence is TGTGCCAGCTCACCGCGCGGGCCGAACTACGAGCAGTACTTC. It is translated as CASSPRGPNYEQYF.

CDR3 sequence: CASSKEVTRENGYTF. The CDR3 DNA reads as TGTGCCAGCAGCAAAGAAGTAACCAGGGAAAATGGCTACACCTTC. The V and J genes are TRBV21-1 and TRBJ1-2; TRBD1, as called in the table, went unchecked against the DNA. TRBV21-1 is labeled a pseudogene. The CDR3 totals 15 residues.

The chain joins TRBV2 to TRBJ1-6; no clear D gene. Germline V gives CDR1 SNHLY, CDR2 FYNNEI. The V gene lost 5 bases and the J gene lost 9 bases, with 17 bases spanning the gap. This CDR3 region has 15 residues. The CDR3 spells CASSRNDISGSPLHF. For the CDR3, the DNA is TGTGCCAGCAGTCGCAATGACATCAGCGGTTCACCCCTCCACTTT.

This clone came up once. This sequence joins TRBV9 and TRBJ2-5, with a tentative D call TRBD2 (5 bases). This CDR3 comprises 13 residues. Trimming removed 0 bases from V and 5 bases from J, with 8 bases in between. Germline V lookup: CDR1 SGDLS, CDR2 YYNGEE. The CDR3 sequence: CASSVGRWETQYF. CDR3 coding DNA: TGTGCCAGCAGCGTAGGGAGGTGGGAGACCCAGTACTTC.

The chain recombines TRBV6-1 with TRBJ2-1; 10 bases are shared with TRBD1. The CDR3 contains 14 residues. In germline, CDR1 is MNHNS, CDR2 SASEGT. Unmatched junction bases numbered 9, after V lost 9 bases and J lost 7 bases. The CDR3 loop is CASEDRGLRNEQFF. In nucleotides, the CDR3 is TGTGCCAGTGAAGACAGGGGGCTCAGGAATGAGCAGTTCTTC.